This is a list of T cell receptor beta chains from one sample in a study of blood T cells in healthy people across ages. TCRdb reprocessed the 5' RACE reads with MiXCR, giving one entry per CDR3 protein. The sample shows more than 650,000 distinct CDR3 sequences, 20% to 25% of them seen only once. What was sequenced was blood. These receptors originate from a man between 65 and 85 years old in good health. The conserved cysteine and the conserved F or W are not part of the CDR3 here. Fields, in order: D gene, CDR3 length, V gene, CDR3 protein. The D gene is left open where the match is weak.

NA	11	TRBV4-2	ASSQERSGELF
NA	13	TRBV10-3	AISETLDGSYEQY
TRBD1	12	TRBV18	ASSAPDRTDTQY
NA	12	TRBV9	ASSVAGGGKPPT
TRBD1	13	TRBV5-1	ASRDGSGTDYGYT
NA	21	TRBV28	ASSFGAPMQYFGPGTRSYGYT
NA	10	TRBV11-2	ASNRNVDTQY
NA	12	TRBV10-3	AISRGDYGETQY
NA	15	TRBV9	ASSVAGSGTVGNEQF
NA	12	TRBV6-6	ASSYGGNHNEQF
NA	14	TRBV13	ASSGAGGVGGYGYT
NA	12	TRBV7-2	ASSPSGTVYGYT
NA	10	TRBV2	ASRSGANVLT
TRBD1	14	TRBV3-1	ASSQARQGDGYGYT
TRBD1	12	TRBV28	ASSSTGRQNIQY
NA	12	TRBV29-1	SIPGGLRSGELF
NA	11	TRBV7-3	ASSLSSYNEQF